The clone carrying this TCR beta chain is called large (0.1 to 1%) based on its frequency. Its antigen is unidentified. The data originate from a study of CXCR3-negative and CXCR3-positive naive CD8 T cells. With UMI labels, 5' RACE was used to prepare the TRB cDNA libraries. TCRdb re-called the 5' RACE reads; one entry per CDR3 protein, DNA not given. The sample features about 5,800 distinct CDR3 sequences, with 2% to 2.5% in its top ten. Overall study findings and caveats: More hydrophobic TRB CDR3s were found in CXCR3-positive naive cells than in CXCR3-negative naive cells. PBMCs showed partially decreased CXCR3 expression after cryopreservation, and most assays used fresh PBMCs.

Germline V CDR1 and CDR2: KGHSH, LQKENI. The CDR3 spans 14 residues. Identification of naive CD8+ T cells rested on CD45RO-CCR7+CD27+CD95- status. The receptor was derived from a human donor in good health. Some clones in this sample may be carry-over from other donors' samples. The rearrangement links TRBV18 to TRBJ2-1; TCRdb reports TRBD1, a call that lacks DNA to check it against. Sequenced input: naive CXCR3+ CD8+ T cells from blood. Subset given: CD45RO-CCR7+CD27+CD95- naive CD8+ T cells expressing CXCR3 (TNR3+). CDR3 in amino acids: CASSPYSGEDEQFF.